This section outlines one TCR beta chain sequence together with its context. This clone was picked up a small number of times. Its antigen is unknown. No base-level quality is on record; no much larger clone is a single base apart. For commercial TCRB immunosequencing, roughly 0.5 micrograms of biopsy DNA were submitted for each sample. A two-step, amplification bias-controlled multiplex PCR was used by Adaptive Biotechnology to amplify CDR3 regions from genomic DNA. In the first PCR, primers covered every V and J gene segment, and in the second PCR, barcodes and Illumina adapters were added. CDR3 libraries were sequenced on an Illumina instrument. Under the source paper's analysis protocol: The analysis used both the pipelines supplied by the vendor and custom analysis of the raw data in R/Bioconductor with R version 3.3.0. Clonality, which ranges from 0 to 1, was calculated as the inverse of the normalised Shannon entropy across all productive clones. The repertoire share taken up by the top 100 clones defined high-frequency clones, and only clones that passed a 95% confidence test were kept. The Simpson index measured repertoire diversity, and the Morisita-Horn index measured overlap between samples. This immuneACCESS table, as held by TCRdb, lists in-frame sequences with V and J called but not all clones. Of the missing ones, under half trace to an unresolved V gene in checked studies; the others have no known cause. That table furnishes V, J and clone size, whereas the DNA furnished D and trimming. Recorded for this sample are over 10,000 clones; around two thirds of them occurred a single time. Clones ranked in the top ten supply about 8.6% of the sample.

The V end gives up 4 bases and the J end 4 bases, leaving 5 bases in the junction not matched to a gene. The CDR3 measures 15 amino acids from cysteine to phenylalanine. The only DNA kept is the CDR3, 45 bases in frame from the first base. Per the germline V gene, SGHRS is the CDR1 and YFSETQ is the CDR2. The sample is drawn from a study of T cell repertoires in ileal Crohn's disease (dated by TCRdb to the late 2010s). Looking at the study overall: Median disease duration was roughly eight years, and about a third of patients were identified as active smokers at the time of surgery. Every patient underwent surgery because of a complication, which was stricturing disease in approximately 61% of cases and penetrating disease in approximately 40%. Roughly half of the patients were given postoperative therapy, with about a dozen receiving thiopurines and roughly 20 receiving anti-TNF agents. The M6 samples were biopsies of the neoterminal ileum collected during postoperative colonoscopy. TCR repertoire analysis was performed in a few dozen Crohn's disease patients drawn from a prospective multicentre cohort. Running in parallel with the study was a multicentre cohort set up to find predictors of early endoscopic recurrence following ileocolonic resection. A Rutgeerts score higher than i0 was the definition used for endoscopic postoperative recurrence. A total of approximately 170 mucosal samples from roughly 50 patients were sequenced, collected from several sites on the surgical specimen as well as at postoperative endoscopy.

The time point label of this sample denotes: neoterminal ileum biopsy at postoperative endoscopy, about 6 months after surgery. Adults with ileal or ileocolonic Crohn's disease and an indication for ileocolonic resection were eligible for inclusion. Before DNA extraction, whole ileal mucosal biopsies were kept frozen at -80 degrees C. A TRizol-based method was used to extract genomic DNA from the frozen whole biopsies, and the DNA was quantified with a NanoDrop 2000 spectrophotometer. Overall study results and their limits: Sorted CD8 T cells carried more high-frequency clones than CD4 T cells, suggesting mucosal expansions were mainly CD8. The timing of postoperative endoscopy varied within the first year after surgery, and the median delay was around 6.9 months. Only a subgroup of patients, of unstated size, had mucosal CD4 and CD8 T cells sorted and sequenced. Endoscopic recurrence was linked to a higher percentage of high-frequency clones at surgery, and recurrence occurred in every patient whose clonality exceeded 26.8% (18/57). Patients who were active smokers at surgery had a significantly higher proportion of clonal expansions than non-smokers (around 24% vs 18%, p=0.02).

This receptor was taken from an adult with Crohn's disease. Sequencing was done on a sample of ileal tissue. The chain links TRBV5-1 with TRBJ2-2; the central 9 bases match TRBD1. The sequenced DNA: TGCGCCAGCAGCACGGGACAGGGAACCACCGGGGAGCTGTTTTTT. Its protein reads: CASSTGQGTTGELFF.